This TCR beta chain is drawn from a study of blood T cell repertoires in COVID-19. The authors' processing: Reference gene primer amplification in the assay estimated nucleated cell counts. The table came from immunoSEQ multiplex PCR; TCRdb's copy has only in-frame clones and leaves some out. The V and J calls and clone size were taken over from that table, and D and trimming were inferred from the DNA. The profile shows 200,000 to 250,000 clones, 75% to 85% of them singletons. This clone was recorded once. The source of this sequence is a man under 40 with acute COVID-19. Source material: PBMCs or T cells enriched from blood (not recorded which).

The CDR3 is CATQSLGRNQPQHF. The DNA of the CDR3 is TGTGCCACCCAAAGTTTGGGGAGGAATCAGCCCCAGCATTTT. J is TRBJ1-5 and V is TRBV28; no reliable D call. The germline V gene has CDR1 MDHEN and CDR2 SYDVKM. CDR3 length: 14 amino acids. V was cut by 10 bases and J by 4 bases, with 17 bases left in between.